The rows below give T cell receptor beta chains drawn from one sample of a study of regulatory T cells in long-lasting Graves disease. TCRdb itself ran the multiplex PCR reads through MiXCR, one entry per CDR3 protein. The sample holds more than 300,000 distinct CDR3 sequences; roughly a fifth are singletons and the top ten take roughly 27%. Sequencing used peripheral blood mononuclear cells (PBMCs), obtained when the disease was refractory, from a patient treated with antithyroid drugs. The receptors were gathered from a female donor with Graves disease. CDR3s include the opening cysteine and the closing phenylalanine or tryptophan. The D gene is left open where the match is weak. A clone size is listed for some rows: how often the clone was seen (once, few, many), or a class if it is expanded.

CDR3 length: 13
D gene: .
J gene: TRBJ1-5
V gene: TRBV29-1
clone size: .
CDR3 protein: CSVVGGGNQPQHF
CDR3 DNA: TGCAGCGTTGTCGGGGGGGGCAATCAGCCCCAGCATTTT

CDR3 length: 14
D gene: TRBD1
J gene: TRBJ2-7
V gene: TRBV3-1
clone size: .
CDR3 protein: CASSHDRGWHEQYF
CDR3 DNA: TGTGCCAGCAGCCATGACAGGGGCTGGCACGAGCAGTACTTC

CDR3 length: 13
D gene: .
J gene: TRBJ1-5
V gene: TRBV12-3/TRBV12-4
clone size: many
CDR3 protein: CASSLRENQPQHF
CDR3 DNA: TGTGCCAGCAGTTTACGGGAAAATCAGCCCCAGCATTTT

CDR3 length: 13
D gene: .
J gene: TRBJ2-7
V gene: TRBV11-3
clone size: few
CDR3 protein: CASSLTGRHEQYF
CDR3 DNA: TGTGCCAGCAGCTTAACAGGGAGGCACGAGCAGTACTTC

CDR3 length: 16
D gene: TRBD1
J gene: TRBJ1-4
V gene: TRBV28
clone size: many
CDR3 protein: CASSLFPGQGNEKLFF
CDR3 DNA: TGTGCCAGCAGTTTATTCCCCGGACAGGGGAATGAAAAACTGTTTTTT

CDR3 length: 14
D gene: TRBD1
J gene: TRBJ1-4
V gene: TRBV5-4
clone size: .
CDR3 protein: CASSRTGGIEKLFF
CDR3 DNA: TGTGCCAGCAGCCGGACAGGGGGGATCGAAAAACTGTTTTTT

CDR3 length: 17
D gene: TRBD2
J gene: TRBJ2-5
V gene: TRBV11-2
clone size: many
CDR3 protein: CASSFWTSGDPSETQYF
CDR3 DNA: TGTGCCAGCAGCTTCTGGACTAGCGGGGACCCCTCGGAGACCCAGTACTTC

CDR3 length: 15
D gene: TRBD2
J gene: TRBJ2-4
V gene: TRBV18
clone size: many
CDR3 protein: CASSPDGGEGHIQYF
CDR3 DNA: TGTGCCAGCTCACCGGACGGCGGGGAGGGGCACATTCAGTACTTC

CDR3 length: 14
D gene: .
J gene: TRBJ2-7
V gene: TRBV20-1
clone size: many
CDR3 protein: CSAQRQHGAYEQYF
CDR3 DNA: TGCAGTGCCCAAAGACAGCACGGGGCCTACGAGCAGTACTTC

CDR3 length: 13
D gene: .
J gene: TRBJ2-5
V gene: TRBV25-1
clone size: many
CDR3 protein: CASSGPLGPTQYF
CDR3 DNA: TGTGCCAGCAGTGGGCCTTTGGGACCAACCCAGTACTTC

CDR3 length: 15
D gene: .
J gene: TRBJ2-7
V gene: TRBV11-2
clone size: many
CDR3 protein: CASSFTRIGYYEQYF
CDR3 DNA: TGTGCCAGCAGTTTCACTAGAATTGGTTACTACGAGCAGTACTTC

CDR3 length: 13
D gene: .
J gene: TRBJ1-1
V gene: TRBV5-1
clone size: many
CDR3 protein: CASSLLERTEAFF
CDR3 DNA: TGCGCCAGCAGCCTTTTAGAGAGGACTGAAGCTTTCTTT

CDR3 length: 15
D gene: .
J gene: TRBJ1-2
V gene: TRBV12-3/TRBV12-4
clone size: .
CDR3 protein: CASSLAGGGAYGYTF
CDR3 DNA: TGTGCCAGCAGTTTAGCAGGGGGGGGGGCCTATGGCTACACCTTC

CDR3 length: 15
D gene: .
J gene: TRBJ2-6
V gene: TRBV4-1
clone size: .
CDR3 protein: CAAGEVISGANVLTF
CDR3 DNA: TGCGCCGCAGGGGAGGTGATCTCTGGGGCCAACGTCCTGACTTTC

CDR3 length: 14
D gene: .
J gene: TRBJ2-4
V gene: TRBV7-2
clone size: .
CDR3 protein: CASSLAGQGRGKYF
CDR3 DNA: TGTGCCAGCAGCTTAGCGGGCCAGGGGAGGGGAAAGTACTTC

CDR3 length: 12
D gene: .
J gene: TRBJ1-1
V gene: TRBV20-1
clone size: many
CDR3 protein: CSTRLTRTEAFF
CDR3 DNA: TGCAGTACCCGTCTTACCAGGACTGAAGCTTTCTTT

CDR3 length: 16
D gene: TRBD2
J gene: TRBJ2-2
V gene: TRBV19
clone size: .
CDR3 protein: CASSRTSGEFTGELFF
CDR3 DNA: TGTGCCAGTAGTCGCACTAGCGGGGAGTTCACCGGGGAGCTGTTTTTT